A single sample is the source of the 13 T cell receptor beta chains below, sequenced in a study of vaccination effects on CD4 cells after COVID-19. No antigen is known for these receptors. ViraFEST used viral peptide pools to expand antigen-specific CD4+ T cells before sequencing. It was after around 10 days of culture that CD4+ T cells were isolated. Each participant received a vaccine that was either BNT162b2 or mRNA-1273, given as two doses. The data were produced by immunoSEQ multiplex PCR, yet TCRdb's version contains in-frame clones alone and is incomplete. The data hold about 66,000 clones, with under 80% observed a single time. Source: CD4+ T cells from PBMCs cultured with HCoV-OC43 spike peptides, taken after COVID-19 vaccination. Subset in this sample: HCoV-OC43 spike overlapping peptide pool stimulation. Source of these receptors: a human donor who received a COVID-19 vaccine.

In DNA form, the CDR3 reads TGTGCCTGGAGTGTACAGGGGAACAGTTGGACGGAATATAATTCACCCCTCCACTTT. It specifies CAWSVQGNSWTEYNSPLHF. V usage is TRBV30 and J usage is TRBJ1-6; TRBD1 aligns across 7 bases. This CDR3 spans 19 amino acids. The V gene's germline CDR1 is GTSNPN and CDR2 SVGIG (reference sequence). V shed 0 bases, J shed 4 bases, and the junction held 15 bases outside the gene matches.

V usage is TRBV5-8 and J usage is TRBJ1-1; the D is unclear. The CDR3 extends over 14 amino acids. V lost 0 bases, J lost 3 bases, and 9 bases lay in between. Germline lookup yields CDR1 SGHTS and CDR2 YDEGEE. The CDR3 region has the DNA TGTGCCAGCAGCTTGGCGTTTCGAGACACTGAAGCTTTCTTT. It is translated as CASSLAFRDTEAFF.

The gene calls are TRBV12-3 or TRBV12-4 and TRBJ2-4; no definite D call. The length of the CDR3 is 11 residues. Between the trimmed V and J ends, which lost 4 bases and 6 bases, there was a span of 4 bases. CDR3 amino acids: CASSSGNIQYF. CDR3 nucleotides: TGTGCCAGCAGTTCGGGAAACATTCAGTACTTC.

The chain employs TRBV7-9 and TRBJ1-2; the D gene is possibly TRBD1 (5 bases). The CDR3 is 13 amino acids. Per germline, CDR1 SEHNR and CDR2 FQNEAQ (reference sequence). Trimming pared 5 bases from V and 6 bases from J, leaving 13 bases between. The CDR3 DNA reads as TGTGCCAGCAGCCACCAGACAGTAGATGGCTACACCTTC. It yields the protein CASSHQTVDGYTF.

This clone turned up a few times. The chain carries TRBV2 and TRBJ1-5; D unresolved. The CDR3 extends over 15 amino acids. Germline lookup yields CDR1 SNHLY and CDR2 FYNNEI. The V and J ends lost 4 bases and 7 bases respectively, with 17 bases between them. The DNA for the CDR3 is TGTGCCAGCAGTGGAAGGCAGGCAAAAAGACAGCCCCAGCATTTT. Residues: CASSGRQAKRQPQHF.

The J gene is TRBJ1-5, the V gene TRBV18; the D is unclear. CDR3 length: 17 residues. CDR1 is KGHSH, CDR2 LQKENI, per germline. The V end lost 1 base, the J end lost 0 bases, and 13 bases lay between the germline ends. The CDR3 DNA reads as TGTGCCAGCTCACCACTTCCTGCGCAGAATAGCAATCAGCCCCAGCATTTT. It codes for CASSPLPAQNSNQPQHF.

The chain combines TRBV6-5 with TRBJ1-6; 7 bases match TRBD1. This CDR3 comprises 12 residues. V lost 8 bases, J lost 6 bases, and 1 base stayed unmatched. Germline lookup yields CDR1 MNHEY and CDR2 SVGAGI. The CDR3 DNA sequence: TGTGCCAGCCGGGACAGTAATTCACCCCTCCACTTT. Its translation is CASRDSNSPLHF.

The V and J genes are TRBV21-1 and TRBJ1-2. TRBV21-1 is a pseudogene. The CDR3 has 14 amino acids. This chain's CDR3 is CASSKEGTEDGYTF. CDR3 coding DNA: TGTGCCAGCAGCAAAGAGGGCACGGAGGATGGCTACACCTTC.

The genes are TRBV19 and TRBJ1-2; the D is unclear. Germline V gene sequence: CDR1 LNHDA, CDR2 SQIVND (reference sequence). The CDR3 totals 15 residues. The V gene lost 1 base and the J gene lost 4 bases, with 13 bases spanning the gap. The CDR3 is CASSIVGRDGYGYTF. CDR3 bases: TGTGCCAGTAGTATAGTGGGCAGAGATGGCTATGGCTACACCTTC. Supplemented by reference TRBV19 and TRBJ1-2, the full variable domain reads DGGITQSPKYLFRKEGQNVTLSCEQNLNHDAMYWYRQDPGQGLRLIYYSQIVNDFQKGDIAEGYSVSREKKESFPLTVTSAQKNPTAFYLCASSIVGRDGYGYTFGSGTRLTVV.

V gene TRBV7-2 combines with J gene TRBJ1-6; TRBD1 agrees at 9 bases. CDR1 is SGHTA, CDR2 FQGNSA, per germline. CDR3 length: 15 residues. Unmatched junction bases numbered 5, after V lost 5 bases and J lost 6 bases. For the CDR3, the DNA is TGTGCCAGCAGCATATACAGGGGGCCTAATTCACCCCTCCACTTT. It is translated as CASSIYRGPNSPLHF.

The CDR3 nucleotides read TGTGCCAGCAGCCAAGGGGCGACTAGAGGTGAAGCTTTCTTT. This sequence encodes CASSQGATRGEAFF. The V gene is TRBV3-1 (or the pseudogene TRBV3-2), the J gene TRBJ1-1, with D unresolved. The CDR3 has 14 residues. V shed 1 base and J shed 7 bases, with 13 bases lying between them. CDR1 and CDR2 from the germline V gene are LGHDT and YNNKEL (reference sequence).

This clone has a handful of counts. This chain joins TRBV19 and TRBJ1-6; a possible D gene is TRBD1 (5 bases). Germline V gene lookup returns CDR1 LNHDA and CDR2 SQIVND (reference sequence). V lost 3 bases, J lost 7 bases, and 7 bases lay in between. The length of the CDR3 is 13 residues. In nucleotides, the CDR3 is TGTGCCAGTAGTATGACAGCGAATTCACCCCTCCACTTT. Translation gives CASSMTANSPLHF. The whole variable domain, remainder taken from reference TRBV19 and TRBJ1-6, is DGGITQSPKYLFRKEGQNVTLSCEQNLNHDAMYWYRQDPGQGLRLIYYSQIVNDFQKGDIAEGYSVSREKKESFPLTVTSAQKNPTAFYLCASSMTANSPLHFGNGTRLTVT.

This chain joins TRBV11-2 and TRBJ2-5; TRBD2 matches 10 bases. Trimming cost V 6 bases and J 2 bases; bases outside gene matches: 9. This CDR3 region has 16 residues. The germline V gene has CDR1 SGHAT and CDR2 FQNNGV. CDR3 protein: CASRFKLAGDQETQYF. The DNA of the CDR3 is TGTGCCAGCAGATTCAAGCTAGCGGGGGATCAAGAGACCCAGTACTTC. The whole variable domain, filled in from reference TRBV11-2 and TRBJ2-5, reads EAGVAQSPRYKIIEKRQSVAFWCNPISGHATLYWYQQILGQGPKLLIQFQNNGVVDDSQLPKDRFSAERLKGVDSTLKIQPAKLEDSAVYLCASRFKLAGDQETQYFGPGTRLLVL.